A selection of T cell receptor beta chains follows, all from one sample in a study of CXCR3-negative and CXCR3-positive naive CD8 T cells. For each CDR3 protein, TCRdb gives one entry from its re-call of the 5' RACE reads, without DNA. The sample has some 50,000 distinct CDR3 sequences, and its top ten clones hold about 0.61%. The sequencing input was naive CXCR3+ CD8+ T cells from blood. All receptors derive from a human donor in good health. Some clones in this sample may be carry-over from other donors' samples. CDR3s include the opening cysteine and the closing phenylalanine or tryptophan.

J gene	V gene	CDR3 protein
TRBJ2-7	TRBV7-9	CASSPRTGPYEQYF
TRBJ1-2	TRBV23-1	CASSQSAGMNYGYTF
TRBJ2-7	TRBV28	CASSPRLAVRPYEQYF
TRBJ1-5	TRBV5-5	CASSSGPWEGGLYSNQPQHF
TRBJ2-7	TRBV20-1	CSAREAGSYEQYF
TRBJ2-7	TRBV6-5	CASSPSRESYEQYF
TRBJ2-3	TRBV6-1	CATRGAGVQSPDTQYF
TRBJ1-1	TRBV7-6	CASSLDRLNTEAFF
TRBJ2-1	TRBV12-3/TRBV12-4	CASSQGLAGGLSYNEQFF
TRBJ2-7	TRBV19	CASTAGASGWGYEQYF
TRBJ1-2	TRBV29-1	CSVEHMGLHGYTF
TRBJ2-5	TRBV5-6	CASSLGASGGSWETQYF
TRBJ2-3	TRBV7-9	CASSLGGWEGVAQYF
TRBJ2-3	TRBV29-1	CSVEDFGQVSTDTQYF
TRBJ2-1	TRBV7-8	CASSLVGDEQFF